This T cell receptor (beta chain) was identified in a study of OX40 agonist ivuxolimab in advanced cancers. Study outcomes and limitations: Among the nonresponders, some also had low normalized T-cell clonal expansion.

Germline V gene lookup returns CDR1 MNHNS and CDR2 SASEGT. With 2 bases removed from V and 8 bases from J, the gap between germline ends came to 9 bases. The CDR3 is 12 residues long. Assay: immunoSEQ multiplex PCR; the TCRdb copy retains only in-frame clones and omits some. The table records tens of thousands of clones, 88% of them present only once. Concerning this clone itself: Its target is not known.

This TCR was sampled from an adult with an advanced solid tumor such as melanoma, head and neck, liver or kidney cancer. V gene TRBV6-1 combines with J gene TRBJ1-2; D unclear. Source: CD4+ or CD8+ T cells sorted from blood, taken in a trial of the OX40 agonist ivuxolimab. The CDR3 is CASSETAGGYTF. Here the CDR3 DNA reads TGTGCCAGCAGTGAAACGGCAGGAGGCTACACCTTC.